These 26 T cell receptor beta chains were all obtained from the same sample, sequenced in a study of blood T cell repertoires in COVID-19. Assay used: immunoSEQ multiplex PCR; TCRdb lists only in-frame clones, some missing. Of roughly 190,000 clones in the sample, roughly 84% were seen once. Sequencing used peripheral blood. The source of these receptors is a human donor in a cohort sampled during active COVID-19.

The chain employs TRBV15 and TRBJ1-6, with 9 bases fitting TRBD1. CDR1 and CDR2 from the germline V gene are LNHNV and YYDKDF (reference sequence). There are 15 residues in the CDR3. Trimming removed 3 bases from V and 8 bases from J; junction bases left unmatched: 5. The CDR3 bases are TGTGCCACCAGCAGGGCGACAGGGGGATATTCACCCCTCCACTTT. Translation: CATSRATGGYSPLHF.

The chain links TRBV7-3 to TRBJ2-2, with 10 bases fitting TRBD2. V shed 5 bases, J shed 6 bases, and the junction held 15 bases outside the gene matches. CDR3 length equals 18 residues. In germline, CDR1 is SGHTA, CDR2 FQGTGA. As DNA, the CDR3 is TGTGCCAGCAGCCCTCATCTAGCGGGGGCCGGGGGCGCCGGGGAGCTGTTTTTT. This translates into CASSPHLAGAGGAGELFF.

The chain links TRBV3-1 (or the pseudogene TRBV3-2) to TRBJ2-1; possibly TRBD2 for D (6 bases). In germline, CDR1 is LGHDT, CDR2 YNNKEL (reference sequence). The V gene lost 4 bases and the J gene lost 6 bases, with 22 bases spanning the gap. CDR3 length: 17 residues. The CDR3 sequence: CASSPTRETFLPNEQFF. DNA for the CDR3: TGTGCCAGCAGCCCAACCCGGGAGACCTTCCTACCCAATGAGCAGTTCTTC.

The chain is built from TRBV4-1 and TRBJ2-5; 13 bases line up with TRBD2. Germline CDR1 is MGHRA and CDR2 is YSYEKL. Trimming cost V 4 bases and J 1 base; bases outside gene matches: 3. This CDR3 region has 16 residues. CDR3 region: CASSRGTSGAQETQYF. CDR3 coding DNA: TGCGCCAGCAGCCGGGGGACTAGCGGGGCCCAAGAGACCCAGTACTTC.

The rearrangement joins TRBV19 to TRBJ2-2, with D uncertain. This CDR3 comprises 12 residues. CDR1 LNHDA and CDR2 SQIVND come from the germline V gene (reference sequence). V gave up 4 bases and J gave up 4 bases, with 4 bases separating them. The CDR3 here is CASSRPTGELFF. Written as DNA, the CDR3 is TGTGCCAGTAGTAGGCCCACCGGGGAGCTGTTTTTT.

The chain has TRBV9 and TRBJ1-3; 8 positions match TRBD1. Losses at the gene ends were 0 bases for V and 3 bases for J; bases not matched to a gene: 8. Per the germline V gene, CDR1 is SGDLS and CDR2 is YYNGEE. CDR3 size: 17 residues. CDR3 sequence: CASSVGQTGAHGNTIYF. As DNA, the CDR3 is TGTGCCAGCAGCGTAGGACAGACAGGGGCCCATGGAAACACCATATATTTT.

The chain joins TRBV19 to TRBJ1-4; unclear D gene. The germline V and J ends were trimmed by 7 bases and 7 bases, with 16 bases remaining between them. Germline CDR1 LNHDA, CDR2 SQIVND (reference sequence). This CDR3 region has 14 residues. The CDR3 here is CASKMRRGGEKLFF. The DNA of the CDR3 is TGTGCCAGTAAGATGAGGCGTGGAGGTGAAAAACTGTTTTTT.

The rearrangement links TRBV20-1 to TRBJ2-2, with D possibly matching TRBD1 (6 bases). Trimming cost V 3 bases and J 5 bases, with 25 bases left between them. Looked up from germline, CDR1 is DFQATT and CDR2 is SNEGSKA (reference sequence). The CDR3 totals 18 residues. The CDR3, as DNA: TGCAGTGCTAGTTATTTGGGGGCGCGATACGGGTCAACCGGGGAGCTGTTTTTT. Translated, it gives CSASYLGARYGSTGELFF.

This chain's CDR3 is CSAARNYGYTF. CDR3 nucleotide sequence: TGCAGTGCCGCGCGGAACTATGGCTACACCTTC. J is TRBJ1-2 and V is TRBV20-1; D not certain. V was cut by 6 bases and J by 2 bases, with 7 bases left in between. CDR1 and CDR2 (germline): DFQATT, SNEGSKA (reference sequence). CDR3 length: 11 residues.

The chain carries TRBV4-1 and TRBJ2-1; possibly TRBD1 for D (5 bases). V lost 1 base and J 9 bases, leaving 10 bases between the germline ends. Per the germline V gene, CDR1 is MGHRA and CDR2 is YSYEKL. This CDR3 contains 13 residues. CDR3 in DNA: TGCGCCAGCAGCCAAGGGGGCGGAAGTGAGCAGTTCTTC. Translated: CASSQGGGSEQFF.

V and J are TRBV19 and TRBJ1-5; D gene uncertain. V shed 4 bases and J shed 7 bases, with 14 bases lying between them. CDR3 length: 14 residues. Germline-derived CDR1 and CDR2 are LNHDA and SQIVND (reference sequence). The CDR3 spells CASSKISGRQPQHF. For the CDR3, the DNA is TGTGCCAGTAGTAAGATTAGCGGCCGCCAGCCCCAGCATTTT.

The chain employs TRBV27 and TRBJ2-3; D gene ambiguous. There are 14 residues in the CDR3. CDR1 is MNHEY, CDR2 SMNVEV, per germline (reference sequence). V lost 0 bases to trimming and J lost 4 bases, with 8 bases between them. The CDR3, as DNA: TGTGCCAGCAGTTTATCAATGGCGGCAGATACGCAGTATTTT. It codes for CASSLSMAADTQYF.

The V and J genes are TRBV2 and TRBJ2-2; D may be TRBD2 (5 bases). Germline-derived CDR1 and CDR2 are SNHLY and FYNNEI. The CDR3 runs 14 residues. Trimming left V 5 bases short and J 3 bases short, with 10 bases between. The CDR3 loop reads CASSYQADTGELFF. CDR3 sequence (DNA): TGTGCCAGCAGTTATCAAGCGGACACCGGGGAGCTGTTTTTT.

The chain has TRBV5-1 and TRBJ2-1; possible D gene TRBD2, 7 bases. The CDR3 is 16 amino acids. CDR1 is SGHRS, CDR2 YFSETQ, per germline. The V gene lost 4 bases and the J gene lost 7 bases, with 21 bases spanning the gap. This CDR3 is CASSMQESRGANEQFF. Here the CDR3 DNA reads TGCGCCAGCAGCATGCAAGAGTCCCGGGGGGCAAATGAGCAGTTCTTC. Using reference TRBV5-1 and TRBJ2-1 for the parts outside the CDR3, the full variable domain is KAGVTQTPRYLIKTRGQQVTLSCSPISGHRSVSWYQQTPGQGLQFLFEYFSETQRNKGNFPGRFSGRQFSNSRSEMNVSTLELGDSALYLCASSMQESRGANEQFFGPGTRLTVL.

The chain is built from TRBV7-2 and TRBJ2-7; 7 bases line up with TRBD2. CDR1 and CDR2 from the germline V gene are SGHTA and FQGNSA. This CDR3 is 14 amino acids long. J lost 5 bases, V lost 6 bases, and 10 bases had no gene match. CDR3 sequence reads: CASRDGLVPHEQYF. The CDR3, as DNA: TGTGCCAGCAGAGACGGACTAGTCCCCCACGAGCAGTACTTC. Complete variable domain (other parts from reference TRBV7-2 and TRBJ2-7): GAGVSQSPSNKVTEKGKDVELRCDPISGHTALYWYRQSLGQGLEFLIYFQGNSAPDKSGLPSDRFSAERTGGSVSTLTIQRTQQEDSAVYLCASRDGLVPHEQYFGPGTRLTVT.

This clone came up once. V and J are TRBV5-1 and TRBJ1-1, with 7 bases lining up with TRBD1. This CDR3 has 15 residues. V was clipped by 1 base and J by 4 bases; unmatched bases: 7. Germline V gene lookup returns CDR1 SGHRS and CDR2 YFSETQ. The DNA for the CDR3 is TGCGCCAGCAGCTTGTTGCCAGGGGGAGGCACTGAAGCTTTCTTT. It specifies CASSLLPGGGTEAFF.

The chain uses TRBV28 and TRBJ2-7, with 8 bases that match TRBD2. The CDR3 is made up of 14 amino acids. Germline V gene lookup returns CDR1 MDHEN and CDR2 SYDVKM. The V gene end was trimmed by 3 bases and the J gene end by 3 bases; junction bases not matched to a gene: 4. The CDR3 protein is CASSFAGGGYEQYF. As DNA, the CDR3 is TGTGCCAGCAGTTTTGCGGGAGGAGGCTACGAGCAGTACTTC.

CDR3 region: CASSFGSGGNNEQFF. DNA for the CDR3: TGTGCCAGCAGTTTCGGCTCGGGGGGTAACAATGAGCAGTTCTTC. V gene TRBV11-2 combines with J gene TRBJ2-1, with TRBD2 identical over 7 bases. This CDR3 has 15 amino acids. The V segment lost 6 bases and the J segment 5 bases; nucleotides outside the gene matches: 10. Germline CDR1 SGHAT, CDR2 FQNNGV.

The V and J genes are TRBV5-1 and TRBJ2-5; D gene ambiguous. Trimming removed 0 bases at V and 5 bases at J, with 11 bases between. Germline V gene sequence: CDR1 SGHRS, CDR2 YFSETQ. This CDR3 comprises 14 residues. The CDR3 protein is CASSLALNKETQYF. The CDR3 DNA reads as TGCGCCAGCAGCTTGGCTCTGAACAAGGAGACCCAGTACTTC.

The chain combines TRBV4-1 with TRBJ1-1; D not certain. Germline V lookup: CDR1 MGHRA, CDR2 YSYEKL. V was cut by 3 bases and J by 1 base, with 18 bases left in between. The CDR3 sequence is 17 residues long. The CDR3 is CASSHGVYSGRNTEAFF. DNA of the CDR3: TGCGCCAGCAGCCATGGCGTGTACAGCGGCCGGAACACTGAAGCTTTCTTT.

V is TRBV18 and J is TRBJ1-5; the D gene is possibly TRBD1 (5 bases). This CDR3 comprises 16 residues. Germline-derived CDR1 and CDR2 are KGHSH and LQKENI. Trimming shortened V by 2 bases and J by 0 bases, and 11 bases separated the two germline ends. CDR3 sequence: CASSPGAQGSNQPQHF. The CDR3 DNA sequence: TGTGCCAGCTCACCAGGGGCTCAGGGTAGCAATCAGCCCCAGCATTTT.

The CDR3 here is CASSSSQDATQYF. The CDR3, as DNA: TGTGCCAGCAGCTCAAGCCAGGATGCGACCCAGTACTTC. J is TRBJ2-5 and V is TRBV7-2; no firm D call. This CDR3 has 13 residues. Germline assignment: CDR1 SGHTA and CDR2 FQGNSA. V dropped 4 bases and J dropped 7 bases, with 13 bases sitting between them.

The CDR3 nucleotides read TGTGCCAGCAGCTTCGCGGGCCAAGAGACCCAGTACTTC. Its translation is CASSFAGQETQYF. V and J are TRBV7-9 and TRBJ2-5, with D possibly TRBD2 on 5 matching bases. CDR1 and CDR2 from the germline V gene are SEHNR and FQNEAQ (reference sequence). Trimming stripped 3 bases from V and 1 base from J, with 6 bases between. This CDR3 contains 13 residues.

This rearrangement joins TRBV5-1 to TRBJ2-5; TRBD1 agrees at 9 bases. Germline CDR1 is SGHRS and CDR2 is YFSETQ. The V segment lost 4 bases and the J segment 10 bases; nucleotides outside the gene matches: 8. The CDR3 runs 13 residues. CDR3 sequence (DNA): TGCGCCAGCAGCCCAGAACAGGGGGCAAACCAGTACTTC. Amino acid sequence: CASSPEQGANQYF.

This chain connects TRBV28 to TRBJ1-4; possibly TRBD1 for D (5 bases). Per the germline V gene, CDR1 is MDHEN and CDR2 is SYDVKM. The CDR3 totals 13 residues. The V end lost 10 bases, the J end lost 5 bases, and 14 bases lay between the germline ends. The chain's CDR3 is CAIGTGRNEKLFF. CDR3 in DNA: TGTGCCATCGGGACTGGAAGAAATGAAAAACTGTTTTTT.

This chain links TRBV18 with TRBJ1-2, with D hard to call. The CDR3 has 12 amino acids. Germline V gene sequence: CDR1 KGHSH, CDR2 LQKENI. V lost 6 bases and J 2 bases, leaving 7 bases between the germline ends. CDR3 bases: TGTGCCAGCTCGGAACAGAACTATGGCTACACCTTC. Translation: CASSEQNYGYTF.